Here is one TCR beta chain with its context. This sample is part of a study of blood T cell repertoires in COVID-19. For the study at large: Acute and convalescent COVID-19 samples came from the United States, Italy and Spain. In each case, the material was cDNA or gDNA derived from T cells, B-cell-depleted T cells, or PBMCs.

Authors' methods: The authors estimated nucleated cell counts from reference gene primer amplification. Generated by immunoSEQ multiplex PCR, the TCRdb table keeps only in-frame clones and is missing some. Clonal size and the V and J genes are those of that table, whereas D and trimming came from the DNA. In the table there are around 200,000 clones, 85% to 90% of which are singletons. The CDR3 is made up of 16 amino acids. Germline V gene data show CDR1 as SGHNT and CDR2 as YYREEE (reference sequence). After removal of 0 bases from V and 4 bases from J, the junction contained 4 bases not matched to a gene.

The receptor comes from a woman of 80 years or more in a cohort sampled during active or convalescent COVID-19. Sequenced sample: peripheral blood. The chain is built from TRBV5-4 and TRBJ2-1; 10 bases are shared with TRBD1. CDR3 in amino acids: CASSLGGQGLYNEQFF. The CDR3 DNA follows: TGTGCCAGCAGCTTGGGGGGACAGGGGCTATACAATGAGCAGTTCTTC.